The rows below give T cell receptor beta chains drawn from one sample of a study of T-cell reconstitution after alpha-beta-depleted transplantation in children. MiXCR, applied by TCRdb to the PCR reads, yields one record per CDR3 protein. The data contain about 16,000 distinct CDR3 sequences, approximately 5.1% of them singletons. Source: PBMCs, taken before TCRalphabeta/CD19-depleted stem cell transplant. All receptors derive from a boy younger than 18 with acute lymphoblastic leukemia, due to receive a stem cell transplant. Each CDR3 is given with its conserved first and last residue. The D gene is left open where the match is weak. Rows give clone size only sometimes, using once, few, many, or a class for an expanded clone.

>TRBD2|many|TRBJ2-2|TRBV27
CASSSRLRTSGGPAGELFF
TGTGCCAGCAGTTCACGTCTCCGGACTAGCGGGGGGCCGGCCGGGGAGCTGTTTTTT
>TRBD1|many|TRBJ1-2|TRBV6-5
CASSYLQGSYGYTF
TGTGCCAGCAGTTACTTACAGGGGAGCTATGGCTACACCTTC
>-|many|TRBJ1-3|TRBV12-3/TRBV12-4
CASRTIRGNTIYF
TGTGCCAGCAGGACCATAAGGGGAAACACCATATATTTT
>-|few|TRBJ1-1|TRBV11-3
CASSPGFGSEEAFF
TGTGCCAGCAGCCCCGGATTCGGAAGCGAAGAAGCTTTCTTT
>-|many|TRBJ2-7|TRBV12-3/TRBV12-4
CASSPLAGEQYF
TGTGCCAGCAGTCCCTTGGCGGGCGAGCAGTACTTC
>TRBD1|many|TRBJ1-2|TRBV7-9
CASSSAQGDTYGYTF
TGTGCCAGCAGCTCAGCACAGGGGGATACCTATGGCTACACCTTC
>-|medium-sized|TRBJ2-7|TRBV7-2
CASSFQTRSSYEQYF
TGTGCCAGCAGCTTCCAGACTCGGAGTTCCTACGAGCAGTACTTC
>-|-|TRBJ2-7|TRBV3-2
CASCQLGQHSSYEQYF
TGTGCCTCCTGCCAATTGGGACAGCACAGCTCCTACGAGCAGTACTTC
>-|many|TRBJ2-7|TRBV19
CASSVREEDEQYF
TGTGCCAGTAGTGTGAGGGAGGAGGACGAGCAGTACTTC
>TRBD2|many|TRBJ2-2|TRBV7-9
CASSPTSGRAGELFF
TGTGCCAGCAGCCCAACTAGCGGGAGGGCCGGGGAGCTGTTTTTT
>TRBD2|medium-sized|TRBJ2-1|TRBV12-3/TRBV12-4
CASNTGTNKYNEQFF
TGTGCCAGCAATACCGGGACTAACAAGTACAATGAGCAGTTCTTC
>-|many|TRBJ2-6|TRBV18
CASSPVVTGANVLTF
TGTGCCAGCTCCCCAGTTGTCACTGGGGCCAACGTCCTGACTTTC
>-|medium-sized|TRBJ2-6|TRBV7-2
CASSLAQATGANVLTF
TGTGCCAGCAGCTTAGCCCAAGCAACTGGGGCCAACGTCCTGACTTTC
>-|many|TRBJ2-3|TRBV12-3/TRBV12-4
CASRPTDGGVGTDTQYF
TGTGCCAGCAGACCAACCGACGGGGGCGTTGGCACAGATACGCAGTATTTT
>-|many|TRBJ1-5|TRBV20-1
CSAGVSGGQPQHF
TGCAGTGCTGGGGTTTCTGGGGGTCAGCCCCAGCATTTT
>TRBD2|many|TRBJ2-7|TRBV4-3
CASSPALFGGGPSYEQYF
TGCGCCAGCAGCCCTGCCCTCTTTGGCGGGGGGCCCTCCTACGAGCAGTACTTC
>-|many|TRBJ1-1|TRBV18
CASSAKMLNTEAFF
TGTGCCAGCTCTGCCAAGATGCTGAACACTGAAGCTTTCTTT
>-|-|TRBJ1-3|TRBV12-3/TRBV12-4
CASSLGTSGNTIYF
TGTGCCAGCAGTTTAGGGACCTCTGGAAACACCATATATTTT
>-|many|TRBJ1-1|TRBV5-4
CASSSQTDEAFF
TGTGCCAGCAGTTCCCAGACCGATGAAGCTTTCTTT
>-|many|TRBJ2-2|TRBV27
CASSLDSNTGELFF
TGTGCCAGCAGTTTAGACAGTAACACCGGGGAGCTGTTTTTT
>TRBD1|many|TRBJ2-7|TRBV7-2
CASSSLTGWYEQYF
TGTGCCAGCAGCTCCCTGACAGGGTGGTACGAGCAGTACTTC
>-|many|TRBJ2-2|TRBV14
CASSVRIGELFF
TGTGCCAGCAGCGTCCGTATCGGGGAGCTGTTTTTT
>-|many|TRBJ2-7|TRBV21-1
CACPPRNYEQYF
TGTGCCTGCCCCCCCAGGAACTACGAGCAGTACTTC
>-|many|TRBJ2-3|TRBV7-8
CASSPPSGDTQYF
TGTGCCAGCAGCCCACCGTCGGGAGATACGCAGTATTTT
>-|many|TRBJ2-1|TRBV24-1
CATRGRGEAYNEQFF
TGTGCCACCAGGGGCAGAGGGGAAGCCTACAATGAGCAGTTCTTC
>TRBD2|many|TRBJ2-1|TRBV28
CASTVGTSGLDEQFF
TGTGCCAGCACCGTGGGGACTAGCGGCTTGGATGAGCAGTTCTTC
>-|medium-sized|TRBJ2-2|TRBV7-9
CASSFSTGELFF
TGTGCCAGCAGCTTCAGCACCGGGGAGCTGTTTTTT